The entry below describes one TCR beta chain. Its antigen is still unknown. This may arise from a read error, as a much more abundant clone is one base away. Amplification of TCR beta CDR3 regions was performed using RNA transcripts as template. The study used the HTBI primer set for a first-round RT-PCR of the TCR CDR3. TCRdb reanalysed the multiplex PCR reads using MiXCR and keeps one entry per CDR3 protein. This table has roughly 580,000 distinct CDR3 sequences, 46% appearing once. The sample belongs to a study of T cells in Graves' hyperthyroidism and ophthalmopathy. For Graves' hyperthyroidism to be stable, ophthalmopathy could not progress within 18 months. Orbital computed tomography, thyroid ultrasound, serum thyroxine and TRAb, and clinical symptoms together informed the diagnoses. Study results and caveats: With a median lead of approximately 6 months before onset, the model predicted ophthalmopathy. The blood repertoire included most of the expanded thyroid clonotypes above 0.001.

V lost 6 bases to trimming and J lost 12 bases, with 8 bases between them. From germline, CDR1 is ENHRY and CDR2 SYGVKD. This CDR3 contains 10 residues. Sequencing was done on a sample of peripheral blood or thyroid tissue (not recorded which). The rearrangement uses TRBV10-3 and TRBJ2-2; tentatively, D is TRBD2 (5 bases). This TCR was sampled from a woman between 18 and 30 years old with Graves' hyperthyroidism. CDR3 in DNA: TGTGCCATCAGGGAGGAGAAGCTGTTTTTT. Its protein is CAIREEKLFF.